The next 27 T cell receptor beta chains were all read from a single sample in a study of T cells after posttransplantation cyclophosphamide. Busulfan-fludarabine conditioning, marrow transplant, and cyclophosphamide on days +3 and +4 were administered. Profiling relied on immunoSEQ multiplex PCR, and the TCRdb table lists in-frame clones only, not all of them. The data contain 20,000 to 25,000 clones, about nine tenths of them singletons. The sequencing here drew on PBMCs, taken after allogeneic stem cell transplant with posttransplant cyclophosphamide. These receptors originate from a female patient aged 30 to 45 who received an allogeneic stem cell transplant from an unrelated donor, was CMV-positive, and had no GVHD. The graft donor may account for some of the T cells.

CDR3 bases: TGTGCCAGCAGCAATCGACAGGCAGCCTACGAGCAGTACTTC. This encodes CASSNRQAAYEQYF. J is TRBJ2-7 and V is TRBV7-2; weak D call: TRBD1 (6 bases). V lost 5 bases and J lost 2, with 13 bases in between. The CDR3 is made up of 14 amino acids. Germline V gene data show CDR1 as SGHTA and CDR2 as FQGNSA.

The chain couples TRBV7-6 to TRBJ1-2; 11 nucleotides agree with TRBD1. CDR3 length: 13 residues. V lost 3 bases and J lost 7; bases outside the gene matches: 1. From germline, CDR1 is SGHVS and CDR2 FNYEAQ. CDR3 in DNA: TGTGCCAGCAGCTTCGGACAGGGGGCTGGCTACACCTTC. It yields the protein CASSFGQGAGYTF.

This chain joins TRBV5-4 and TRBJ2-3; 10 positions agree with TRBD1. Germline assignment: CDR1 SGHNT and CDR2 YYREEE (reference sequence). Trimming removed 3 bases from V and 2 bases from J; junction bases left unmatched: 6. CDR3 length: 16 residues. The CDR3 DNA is TGTGCCAGCAGCTCCACGGGACAGGGGTACACAGATACGCAGTATTTT. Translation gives CASSSTGQGYTDTQYF.

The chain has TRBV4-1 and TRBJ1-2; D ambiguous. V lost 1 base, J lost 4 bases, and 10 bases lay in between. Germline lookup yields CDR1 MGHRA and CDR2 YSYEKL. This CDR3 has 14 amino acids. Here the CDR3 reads CASSQGLGPYGYTF. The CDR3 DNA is TGCGCCAGCAGCCAAGGATTGGGCCCCTATGGCTACACCTTC.

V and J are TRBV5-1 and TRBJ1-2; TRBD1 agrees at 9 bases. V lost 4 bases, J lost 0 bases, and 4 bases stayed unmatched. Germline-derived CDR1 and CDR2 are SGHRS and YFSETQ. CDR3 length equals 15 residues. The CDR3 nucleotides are TGCGCCAGCAGCGCACAGGGGGCCTCTAACTATGGCTACACCTTC. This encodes CASSAQGASNYGYTF.

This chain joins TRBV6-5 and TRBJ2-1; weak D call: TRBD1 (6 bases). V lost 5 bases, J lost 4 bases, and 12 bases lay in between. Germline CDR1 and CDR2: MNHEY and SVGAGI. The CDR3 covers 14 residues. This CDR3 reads CASSTQDRYNEQFF. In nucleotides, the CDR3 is TGTGCCAGCAGTACCCAGGACAGATACAATGAGCAGTTCTTC.

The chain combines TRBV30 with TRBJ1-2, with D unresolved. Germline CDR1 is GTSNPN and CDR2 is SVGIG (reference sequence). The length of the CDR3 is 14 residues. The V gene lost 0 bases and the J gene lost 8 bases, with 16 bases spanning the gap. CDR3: CAWSVKWQVWGYTF. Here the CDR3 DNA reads TGTGCCTGGAGTGTAAAGTGGCAGGTGTGGGGCTACACCTTC.

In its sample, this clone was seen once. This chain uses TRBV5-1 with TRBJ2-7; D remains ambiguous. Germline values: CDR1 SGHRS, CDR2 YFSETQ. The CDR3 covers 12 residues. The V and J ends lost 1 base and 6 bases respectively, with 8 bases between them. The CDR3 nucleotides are TGCGCCAGCAGCTTGATTAAATCCGAGCAGTACTTC. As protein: CASSLIKSEQYF.

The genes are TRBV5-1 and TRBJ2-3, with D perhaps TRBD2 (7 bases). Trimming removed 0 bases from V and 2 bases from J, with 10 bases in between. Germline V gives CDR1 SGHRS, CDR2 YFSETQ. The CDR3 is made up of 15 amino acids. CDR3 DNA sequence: TGCGCCAGCAGCTTGGATCGGGGGGCCACAGATACGCAGTATTTT. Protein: CASSLDRGATDTQYF.

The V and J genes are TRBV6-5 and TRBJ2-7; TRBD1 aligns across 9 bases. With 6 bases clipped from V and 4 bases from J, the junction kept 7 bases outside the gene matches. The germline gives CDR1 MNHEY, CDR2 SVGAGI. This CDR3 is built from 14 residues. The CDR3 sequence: CASSLAQGAYEQYF. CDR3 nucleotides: TGTGCCAGCAGCCTAGCACAGGGGGCATACGAGCAGTACTTC.

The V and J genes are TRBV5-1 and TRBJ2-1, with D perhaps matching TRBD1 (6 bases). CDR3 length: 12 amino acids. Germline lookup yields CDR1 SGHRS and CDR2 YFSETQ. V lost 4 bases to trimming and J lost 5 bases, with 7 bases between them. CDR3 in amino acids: CASSGGNNEQFF. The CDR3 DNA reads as TGCGCCAGCAGCGGGGGCAACAATGAGCAGTTCTTC.

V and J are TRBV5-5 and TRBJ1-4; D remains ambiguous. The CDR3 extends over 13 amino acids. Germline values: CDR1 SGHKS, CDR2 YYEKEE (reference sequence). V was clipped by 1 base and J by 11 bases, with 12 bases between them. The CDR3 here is CASSLLVGEKLFF. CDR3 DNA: TGTGCCAGCAGCTTGTTGGTTGGGGAGAAACTGTTTTTT.

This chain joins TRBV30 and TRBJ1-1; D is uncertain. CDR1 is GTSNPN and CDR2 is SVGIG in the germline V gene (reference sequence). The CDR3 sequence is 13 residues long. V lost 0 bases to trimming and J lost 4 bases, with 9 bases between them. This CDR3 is CAWSVLRSTEAFF. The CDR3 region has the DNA TGTGCCTGGAGTGTACTGAGGAGCACTGAAGCTTTCTTT.

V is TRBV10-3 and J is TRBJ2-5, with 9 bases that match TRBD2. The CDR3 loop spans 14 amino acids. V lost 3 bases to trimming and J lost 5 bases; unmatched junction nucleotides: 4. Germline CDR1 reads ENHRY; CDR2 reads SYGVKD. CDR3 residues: CAISDPTSGETQYF. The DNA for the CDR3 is TGTGCCATCAGTGACCCCACTAGCGGGGAGACCCAGTACTTC.

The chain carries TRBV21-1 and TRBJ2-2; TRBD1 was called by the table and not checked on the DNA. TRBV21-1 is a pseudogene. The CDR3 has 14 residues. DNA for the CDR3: TGTGCCAGCAGCATTAGACAGGGGGCCGGGGAGCTGTTTTTT. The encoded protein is CASSIRQGAGELFF.

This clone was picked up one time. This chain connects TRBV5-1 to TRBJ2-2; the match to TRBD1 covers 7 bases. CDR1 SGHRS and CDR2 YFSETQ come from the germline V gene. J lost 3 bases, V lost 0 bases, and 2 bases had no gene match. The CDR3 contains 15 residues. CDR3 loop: CASSLGGGHTGELFF. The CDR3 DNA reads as TGCGCCAGCAGCTTGGGAGGGGGCCACACCGGGGAGCTGTTTTTT.

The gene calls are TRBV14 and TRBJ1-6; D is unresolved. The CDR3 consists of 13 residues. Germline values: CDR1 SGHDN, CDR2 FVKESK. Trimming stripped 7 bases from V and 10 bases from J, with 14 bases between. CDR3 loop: CASTRVVGSPLHF. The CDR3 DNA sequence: TGTGCCAGCACCCGGGTGGTAGGCTCACCCCTCCACTTT.

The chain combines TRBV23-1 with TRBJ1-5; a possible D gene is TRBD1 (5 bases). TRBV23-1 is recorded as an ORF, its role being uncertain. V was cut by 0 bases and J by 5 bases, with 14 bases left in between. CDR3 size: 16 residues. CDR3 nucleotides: TGCGCCAGCAGTCAATCGTTAGGGGCGGCGGATCAGCCCCAGCATTTT. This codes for CASSQSLGAADQPQHF.

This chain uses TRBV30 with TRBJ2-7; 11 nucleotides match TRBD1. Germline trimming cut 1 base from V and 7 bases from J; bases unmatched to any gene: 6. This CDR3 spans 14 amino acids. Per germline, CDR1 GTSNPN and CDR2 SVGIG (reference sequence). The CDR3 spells CAWSGDRGVGEQYF. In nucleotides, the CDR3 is TGTGCCTGGAGTGGGGACAGGGGGGTTGGGGAGCAGTACTTC.

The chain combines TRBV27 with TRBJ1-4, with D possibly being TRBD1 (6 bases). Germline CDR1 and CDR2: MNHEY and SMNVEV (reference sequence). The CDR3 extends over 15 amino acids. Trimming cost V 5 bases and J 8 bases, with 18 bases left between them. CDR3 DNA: TGTGCCAGCAGTCGGGCAGGGAGGGGGGGGGAAAAACTGTTTTTT. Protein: CASSRAGRGGEKLFF.

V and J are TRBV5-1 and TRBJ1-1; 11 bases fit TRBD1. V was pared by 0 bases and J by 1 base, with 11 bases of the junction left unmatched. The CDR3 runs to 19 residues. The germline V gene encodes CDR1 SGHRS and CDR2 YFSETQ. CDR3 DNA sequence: TGCGCCAGCAGCTTGGGATTCGGACAGGGGGCGTTCAGGAACACTGAAGCTTTCTTT. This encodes CASSLGFGQGAFRNTEAFF.

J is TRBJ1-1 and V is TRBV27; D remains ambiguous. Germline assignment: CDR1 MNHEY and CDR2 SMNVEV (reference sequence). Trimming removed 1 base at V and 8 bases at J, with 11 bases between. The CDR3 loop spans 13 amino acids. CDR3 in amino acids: CASSLFLTGEAFF. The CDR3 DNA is TGTGCCAGCAGTTTATTCCTGACGGGAGAAGCTTTCTTT.

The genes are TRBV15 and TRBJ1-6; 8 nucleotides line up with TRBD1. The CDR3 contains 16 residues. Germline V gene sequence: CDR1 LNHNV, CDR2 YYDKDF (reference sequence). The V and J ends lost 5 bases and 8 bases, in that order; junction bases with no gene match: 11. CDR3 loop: CATSPQYQGAYSPLHF. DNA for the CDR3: TGTGCCACCAGCCCCCAATACCAGGGGGCTTATTCACCCCTCCACTTT.

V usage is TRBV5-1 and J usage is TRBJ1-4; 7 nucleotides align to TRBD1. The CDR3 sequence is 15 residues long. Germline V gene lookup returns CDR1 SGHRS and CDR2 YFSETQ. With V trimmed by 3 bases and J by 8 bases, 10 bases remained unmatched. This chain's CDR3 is CASSSNDRVGEKLFF. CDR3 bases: TGCGCCAGCAGCTCTAATGACAGGGTCGGCGAAAAACTGTTTTTT. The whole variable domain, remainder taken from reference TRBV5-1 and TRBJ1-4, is KAGVTQTPRYLIKTRGQQVTLSCSPISGHRSVSWYQQTPGQGLQFLFEYFSETQRNKGNFPGRFSGRQFSNSRSEMNVSTLELGDSALYLCASSSNDRVGEKLFFGSGTQLSVL.

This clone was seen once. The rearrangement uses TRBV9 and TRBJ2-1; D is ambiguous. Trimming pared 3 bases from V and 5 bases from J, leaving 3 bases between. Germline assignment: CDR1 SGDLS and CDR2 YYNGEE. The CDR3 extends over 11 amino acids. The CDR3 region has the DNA TGTGCCAGCAGCGCTCACAATGAGCAGTTCTTC. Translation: CASSAHNEQFF.

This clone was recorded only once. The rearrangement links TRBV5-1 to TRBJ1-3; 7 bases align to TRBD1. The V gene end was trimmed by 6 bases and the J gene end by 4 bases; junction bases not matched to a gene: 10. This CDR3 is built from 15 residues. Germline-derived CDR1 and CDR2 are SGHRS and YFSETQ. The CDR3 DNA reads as TGCGCCAGCATGCGCGGATTACAGGGGGGAAACACCATATATTTT. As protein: CASMRGLQGGNTIYF.

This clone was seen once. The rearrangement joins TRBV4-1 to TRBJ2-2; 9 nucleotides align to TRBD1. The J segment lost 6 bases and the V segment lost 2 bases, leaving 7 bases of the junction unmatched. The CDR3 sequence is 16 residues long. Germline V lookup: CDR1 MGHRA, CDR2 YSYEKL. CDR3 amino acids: CASSQRTGAYAGELFF. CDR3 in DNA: TGCGCCAGCAGCCAAAGGACAGGGGCTTACGCCGGGGAGCTGTTTTTT.